The entry below describes one T cell receptor beta chain. Its antigen is unknown. The data belong to a study of identical twins. Notes on the study in general: Zero-insertion findings could be partly confounded by invariant cells (MAIT and iNKT cells). Models underestimated how often monozygotic twins shared out-of-frame TCR alpha.

CDR3 length: 15 residues. The germline V gene encodes CDR1 SGHRS and CDR2 YFSETQ. J was trimmed by 3 bases and V by 4 bases; bases with no gene match: 6. Unique molecular identifiers were present on the cDNA, which also gained a universal primer site by template switching. TCRdb used MiXCR to reprocess the 5' RACE reads, holding one entry per CDR3 protein. The table lists 400,000 to 500,000 distinct CDR3 sequences, roughly 18% of them singletons, with approximately 12% in the top ten. Specimen: naive T cells sorted from blood. This TCR derives from a man in his forties or fifties in good health. V is TRBV5-1 and J is TRBJ1-4; 7 nucleotides line up with TRBD1. CDR3 amino acids: CASSEQGKANEKLFF. For the CDR3, the DNA is TGCGCCAGCAGCGAACAGGGGAAAGCTAATGAAAAACTGTTTTTT.